Following are 17 T cell receptor beta chains from one sample sequenced in a study of blood T cell repertoires in COVID-19. Data came from immunoSEQ multiplex PCR; TCRdb stores just in-frame clones and leaves some out. The profile shows hundreds of thousands of clones, about 91% of them singletons. The sample was peripheral blood. The receptor source for this set is a woman aged 50 to 60 with COVID-19, enrolled during active disease.

The V gene is TRBV30, the J gene TRBJ1-2, with TRBD1 matching over 11 bases. Unmatched junction bases numbered 7, after V lost 5 bases and J lost 8 bases. Per the germline V gene, CDR1 is GTSNPN and CDR2 is SVGIG (reference sequence). The CDR3 runs to 13 residues. Here the CDR3 reads CAWGTGGEEGYTF. As DNA, the CDR3 is TGTGCCTGGGGGACAGGGGGTGAGGAAGGCTACACCTTC.

In this sample, this clone turned up a few times. The V and J genes are TRBV3-1 (or the pseudogene TRBV3-2) and TRBJ2-3, with D perhaps matching TRBD2 (5 bases). The CDR3 has 13 amino acids. Trimming cost V 4 bases and J 5 bases, with 10 bases left between them. CDR1 is LGHDT, CDR2 YNNKEL, per germline (reference sequence). The chain's CDR3 is CASSPRGLDTQYF. Written as DNA, the CDR3 is TGTGCCAGCAGCCCTCGCGGACTAGATACGCAGTATTTT.

This chain connects TRBV5-4 to TRBJ1-2, with 10 bases matching TRBD1. V lost 4 bases, J lost 5 bases, and 14 bases stayed unmatched. This CDR3 spans 17 amino acids. Germline V gene lookup returns CDR1 SGHNT and CDR2 YYREEE (reference sequence). CDR3 loop: CASSLPGQGPHLYGYTF. The CDR3, as DNA: TGTGCCAGCAGCCTTCCGGGACAGGGGCCCCATTTGTATGGCTACACCTTC.

The chain couples TRBV30 to TRBJ2-5; a weak D match, TRBD1 (7 bases). Germline V lookup: CDR1 GTSNPN, CDR2 SVGIG (reference sequence). Trimming left V 5 bases short and J 3 bases short, with 28 bases between. The CDR3 contains 18 residues. CDR3 region: CAWRETGQAETFEETQYF. DNA of the CDR3: TGTGCCTGGCGGGAGACCGGACAGGCTGAGACCTTCGAAGAGACCCAGTACTTC.

This clone was seen a few times. This chain links TRBV2 with TRBJ1-1; perhaps TRBD1 as D (6 bases). Germline loops: CDR1 SNHLY, CDR2 FYNNEI. The CDR3 loop spans 17 amino acids. V was clipped by 3 bases and J by 3 bases, with 20 bases between them. DNA of the CDR3: TGTGCCAGCAGTGATTATCCAGGGGCAGTTCGGTACACTGAAGCTTTCTTT. This gives the protein CASSDYPGAVRYTEAFF.

Only one count was recorded for this clone. The V call is TRBV12-3 or TRBV12-4, the J call TRBJ1-2; possible D gene TRBD1, 5 bases. CDR3 length: 13 amino acids. V lost 5 bases and J lost 6, with 13 bases in between. In DNA, the CDR3 is TGTGCCAGCAGTCTACAGGTTATGAATGGCTACACCTTC. It yields the protein CASSLQVMNGYTF.

This clone was seen only once. This sequence joins TRBV5-1 and TRBJ2-5; 8 nucleotides agree with TRBD1. The CDR3 consists of 15 residues. Trimming cost V 4 bases and J 4 bases; bases outside gene matches: 9. Germline V CDR1 and CDR2: SGHRS, YFSETQ. The CDR3 protein is CASSPPETGAETQYF. The CDR3, as DNA: TGCGCCAGCAGCCCCCCAGAGACAGGGGCAGAGACCCAGTACTTC.

The chain employs TRBV2 and TRBJ1-2, with 7 bases identical to TRBD1. Germline V gene lookup returns CDR1 SNHLY and CDR2 FYNNEI. The CDR3 has 11 residues. The V gene end was trimmed by 10 bases and the J gene end by 8 bases; junction bases not matched to a gene: 7. CDR3 protein: CATATGNGYTF. The CDR3 coding sequence is TGTGCCACAGCGACAGGGAACGGCTACACCTTC.

The chain couples TRBV5-1 to TRBJ2-4; tentatively, D is TRBD2 (6 bases). The ends were cut back, 0 bases at V and 8 bases at J, with 18 bases in the middle. Germline assignment: CDR1 SGHRS and CDR2 YFSETQ. The CDR3 runs to 16 residues. The CDR3: CASSLEIAAAGDIQYF. The CDR3 DNA reads TGCGCCAGCAGCTTGGAGATAGCGGCAGCTGGGGACATTCAGTACTTC.

The chain recombines TRBV15 with TRBJ1-5, with a weak D call TRBD1 (6 bases). Germline loops: CDR1 LNHNV, CDR2 YYDKDF (reference sequence). The CDR3 contains 16 residues. Trimming removed 3 bases from V and 2 bases from J, with 14 bases in between. This CDR3 reads CATSSPRGYGNQPQHF. The CDR3 bases are TGTGCCACCAGCAGCCCCAGGGGATATGGCAATCAGCCCCAGCATTTT.

The chain employs TRBV1 and TRBJ2-3; the table's TRBD2 call for D was not verified on the DNA. TRBV1 constitutes a pseudogene. The CDR3 is 18 amino acids. The CDR3 region has the DNA TGCACCAGCAGCCAAGATCCAAGTAGCGGGGACCGCACAGATACGCAGTATTTT. It codes for CTSSQDPSSGDRTDTQYF.

The chain has TRBV5-1 and TRBJ2-2, with TRBD1 as a possible D gene (6 bases). V lost 0 bases, J lost 2 bases, and 11 bases lay in between. Looked up from germline, CDR1 is SGHRS and CDR2 is YFSETQ. The CDR3 sequence is 16 residues long. CDR3 bases: TGCGCCAGCAGCTTGGCCTTGGACAGCAACACCGGGGAGCTGTTTTTT. Its translation is CASSLALDSNTGELFF.

This chain joins TRBV19 and TRBJ1-1; the D gene is possibly TRBD1 (6 bases). The CDR3 is 14 amino acids. The V and J ends lost 1 base and 3 bases respectively, with 9 bases between them. Germline-derived CDR1 and CDR2 are LNHDA and SQIVND (reference sequence). The CDR3 protein is CASSIGRGDTEAFF. The DNA of the CDR3 is TGTGCCAGTAGTATAGGCAGGGGAGACACTGAAGCTTTCTTT.

This clone came up a few times. The chain couples TRBV3-1 (or the pseudogene TRBV3-2) to TRBJ1-5, with D tentatively TRBD1 (5 bases). This CDR3 contains 15 residues. V shed 0 bases and J shed 3 bases, with 9 bases lying between them. The germline gives CDR1 LGHDT, CDR2 YNNKEL (reference sequence). CDR3 in amino acids: CASSQDPGHNQPQHF. CDR3 bases: TGTGCCAGCAGCCAAGATCCAGGGCACAATCAGCCCCAGCATTTT.

This sequence joins TRBV5-3 and TRBJ2-2; D is possibly TRBD2 (5 bases). TRBV5-3 is annotated as an ORF whose role is uncertain. The CDR3 consists of 15 residues. V lost 0 bases to trimming and J lost 4 bases, with 10 bases between them. In nucleotides, the CDR3 is TGTGCCAGAAGCTTGGGAGGGCTTCTCACCGGGGAGCTGTTTTTT. Translated, it gives CARSLGGLLTGELFF.

The rearrangement joins TRBV20-1 to TRBJ1-1, with TRBD1 matching 7 bases. This CDR3 is 14 amino acids long. CDR1 DFQATT and CDR2 SNEGSKA come from the germline V gene (reference sequence). V trimming: 3 bases; J trimming: 3 bases; junction bases outside the gene matches: 7. CDR3 in DNA: TGCAGTGCTAGTATGACAGGGCCACACACTGAAGCTTTCTTT. It is translated as CSASMTGPHTEAFF.

V usage is TRBV11-2 and J usage is TRBJ2-3; no definite D call. The CDR3 runs 14 residues. Germline V gene sequence: CDR1 SGHAT, CDR2 FQNNGV. Between the trimmed V and J ends, which lost 4 bases and 2 bases, there was a span of 10 bases. The CDR3 region has the DNA TGTGCCAGCAGCTCCTTAGTTCTCACAGATACGCAGTATTTT. It codes for CASSSLVLTDTQYF.